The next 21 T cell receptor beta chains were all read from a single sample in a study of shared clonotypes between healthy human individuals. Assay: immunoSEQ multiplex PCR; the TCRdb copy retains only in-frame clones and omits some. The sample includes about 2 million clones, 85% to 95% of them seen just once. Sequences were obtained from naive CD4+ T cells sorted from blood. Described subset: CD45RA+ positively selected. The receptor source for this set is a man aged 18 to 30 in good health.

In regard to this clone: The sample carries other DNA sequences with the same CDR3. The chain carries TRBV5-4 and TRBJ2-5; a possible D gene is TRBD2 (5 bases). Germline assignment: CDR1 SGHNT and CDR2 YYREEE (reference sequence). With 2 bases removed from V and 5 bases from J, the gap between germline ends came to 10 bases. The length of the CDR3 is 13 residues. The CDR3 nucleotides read TGTGCCAGCAGCTTAGGAGGTCGGGAGACCCAGTACTTC. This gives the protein CASSLGGRETQYF.

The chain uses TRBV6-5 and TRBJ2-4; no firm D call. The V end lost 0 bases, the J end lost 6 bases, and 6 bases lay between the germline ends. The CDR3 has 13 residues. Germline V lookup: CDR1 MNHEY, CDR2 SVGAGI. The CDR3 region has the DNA TGTGCCAGCAGTTACTCAGGCACAAACATTCAGTACTTC. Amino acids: CASSYSGTNIQYF.

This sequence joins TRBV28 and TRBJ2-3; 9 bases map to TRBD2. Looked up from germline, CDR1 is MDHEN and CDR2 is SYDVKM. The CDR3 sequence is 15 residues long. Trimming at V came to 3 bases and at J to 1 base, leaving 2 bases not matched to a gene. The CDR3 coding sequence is TGTGCCAGCAGTTTCCCTAGCGGGGGCACAGATACGCAGTATTTT. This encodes CASSFPSGGTDTQYF.

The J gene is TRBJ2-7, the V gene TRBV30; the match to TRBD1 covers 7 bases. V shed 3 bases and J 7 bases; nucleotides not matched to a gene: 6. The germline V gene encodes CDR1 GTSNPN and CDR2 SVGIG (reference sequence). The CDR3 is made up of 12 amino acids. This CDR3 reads CAWSLTDREQYF. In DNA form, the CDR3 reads TGTGCCTGGAGCCTGACGGACAGGGAGCAGTACTTC.

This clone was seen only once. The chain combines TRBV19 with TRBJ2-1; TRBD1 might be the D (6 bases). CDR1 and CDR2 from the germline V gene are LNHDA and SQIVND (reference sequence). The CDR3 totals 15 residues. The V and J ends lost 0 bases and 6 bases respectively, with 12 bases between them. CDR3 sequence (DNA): TGTGCCAGTAGTATAGATCCGATACAGGGCAATGAGCAGTTCTTC. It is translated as CASSIDPIQGNEQFF.

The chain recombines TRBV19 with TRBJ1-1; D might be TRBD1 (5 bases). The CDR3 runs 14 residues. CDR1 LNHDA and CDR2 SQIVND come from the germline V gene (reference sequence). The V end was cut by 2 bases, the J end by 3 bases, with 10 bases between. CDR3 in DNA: TGTGCCAGTAGTATAATACCGGGGGACACTGAAGCTTTCTTT. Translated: CASSIIPGDTEAFF.

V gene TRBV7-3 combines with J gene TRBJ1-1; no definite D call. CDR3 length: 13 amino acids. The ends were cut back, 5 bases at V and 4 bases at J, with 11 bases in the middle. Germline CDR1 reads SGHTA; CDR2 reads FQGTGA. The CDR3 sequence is CASSPGESTEAFF. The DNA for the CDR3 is TGTGCCAGCAGCCCTGGGGAGAGCACTGAAGCTTTCTTT.

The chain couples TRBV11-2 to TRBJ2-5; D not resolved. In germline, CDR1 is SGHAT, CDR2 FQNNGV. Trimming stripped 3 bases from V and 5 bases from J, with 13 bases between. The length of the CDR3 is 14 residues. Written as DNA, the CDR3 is TGTGCCAGCAGCTTTCCGGTTGGGGTGGAGACCCAGTACTTC. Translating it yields CASSFPVGVETQYF.

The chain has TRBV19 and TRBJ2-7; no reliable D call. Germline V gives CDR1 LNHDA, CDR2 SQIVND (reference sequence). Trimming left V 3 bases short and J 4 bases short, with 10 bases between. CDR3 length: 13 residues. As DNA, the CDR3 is TGTGCCAGTAGTATCGGGCCTGAATACGAGCAGTACTTC. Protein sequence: CASSIGPEYEQYF.

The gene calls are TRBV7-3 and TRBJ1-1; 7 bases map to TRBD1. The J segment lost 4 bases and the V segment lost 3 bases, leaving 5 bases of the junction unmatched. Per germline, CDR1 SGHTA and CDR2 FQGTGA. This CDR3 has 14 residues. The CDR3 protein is CASSFRGKSTEAFF. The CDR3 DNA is TGTGCCAGCAGCTTCAGGGGGAAGAGCACTGAAGCTTTCTTT.

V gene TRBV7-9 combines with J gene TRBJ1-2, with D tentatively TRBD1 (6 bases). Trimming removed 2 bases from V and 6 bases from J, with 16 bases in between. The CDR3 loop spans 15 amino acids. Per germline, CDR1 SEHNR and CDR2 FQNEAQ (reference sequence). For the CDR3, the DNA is TGTGCCAGCAGCTTACAGGGGCCCCAGGAAAATGGCTACACCTTC. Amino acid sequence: CASSLQGPQENGYTF.

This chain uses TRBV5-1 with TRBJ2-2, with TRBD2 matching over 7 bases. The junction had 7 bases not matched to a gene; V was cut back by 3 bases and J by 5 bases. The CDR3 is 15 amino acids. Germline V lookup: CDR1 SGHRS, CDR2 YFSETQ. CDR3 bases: TGCGCCAGCAGCTCCCTGGGGGGGGAGACCGGGGAGCTGTTTTTT. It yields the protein CASSSLGGETGELFF.

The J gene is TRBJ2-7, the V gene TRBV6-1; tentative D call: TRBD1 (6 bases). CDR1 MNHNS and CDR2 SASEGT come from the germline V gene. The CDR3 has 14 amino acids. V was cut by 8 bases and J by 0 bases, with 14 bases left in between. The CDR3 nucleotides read TGTGCCAGCGGGGGCAGCGAAGACTCCTACGAGCAGTACTTC. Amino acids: CASGGSEDSYEQYF.

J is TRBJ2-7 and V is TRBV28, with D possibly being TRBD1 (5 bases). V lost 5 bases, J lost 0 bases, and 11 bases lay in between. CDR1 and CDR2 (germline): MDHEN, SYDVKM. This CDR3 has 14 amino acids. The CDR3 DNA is TGTGCCAGCAGTCCTCGGACATACTCCTACGAGCAGTACTTC. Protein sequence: CASSPRTYSYEQYF.

CDR3: CASSPPTGAPGNTIYF. Written as DNA, the CDR3 is TGTGCCAGCTCACCGCCCACAGGGGCCCCTGGAAACACCATATATTTT. The chain uses TRBV18 and TRBJ1-3, with 7 positions matching TRBD1. Trimming took 3 bases from V and 2 from J; bases not matched to a gene: 7. CDR1 is KGHSH and CDR2 is LQKENI in the germline V gene. This CDR3 is built from 16 residues.

The CDR3 here is CASSLVGGINTGELFF. The CDR3 DNA is TGTGCCAGCAGCTTGGTTGGCGGGATTAACACCGGGGAGCTGTTTTTT. The chain links TRBV5-4 to TRBJ2-2; tentative D call: TRBD2 (6 bases). Germline V CDR1 and CDR2: SGHNT, YYREEE (reference sequence). V lost 0 bases and J 2 bases, leaving 11 bases between the germline ends. CDR3 length equals 16 residues.

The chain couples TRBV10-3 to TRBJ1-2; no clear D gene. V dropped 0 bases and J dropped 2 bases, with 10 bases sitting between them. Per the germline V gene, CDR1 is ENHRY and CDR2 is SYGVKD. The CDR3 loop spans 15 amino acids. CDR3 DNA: TGTGCCATCAGTGAGTCCAGGACCTCCAACTATGGCTACACCTTC. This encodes CAISESRTSNYGYTF.

CDR3 in amino acids: CASSKGDRGWYNSPLHF. The DNA for the CDR3 is TGTGCCAGCAGTAAGGGCGACAGGGGATGGTATAATTCACCCCTCCACTTT. The V gene is TRBV7-2, the J gene TRBJ1-6, with 8 positions matching TRBD1. Germline values: CDR1 SGHTA, CDR2 FQGNSA. The J segment lost 4 bases and the V segment lost 6 bases, leaving 11 bases of the junction unmatched. This CDR3 contains 17 residues.

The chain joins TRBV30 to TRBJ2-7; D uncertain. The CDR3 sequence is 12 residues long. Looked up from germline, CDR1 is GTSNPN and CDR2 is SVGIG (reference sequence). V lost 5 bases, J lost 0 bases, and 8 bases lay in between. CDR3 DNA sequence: TGTGCCTGGGCCCCGAGCTCCTACGAGCAGTACTTC. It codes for CAWAPSSYEQYF. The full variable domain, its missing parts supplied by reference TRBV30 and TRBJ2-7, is SQTIHQWPATLVQPVGSPLSLECTVEGTSNPNLYWYRQAAGRGLQLLFYSVGIGQISSEVPQNLSASRPQDRQFILSSKKLLLSDSGFYLCAWAPSSYEQYFGPGTRLTVT.

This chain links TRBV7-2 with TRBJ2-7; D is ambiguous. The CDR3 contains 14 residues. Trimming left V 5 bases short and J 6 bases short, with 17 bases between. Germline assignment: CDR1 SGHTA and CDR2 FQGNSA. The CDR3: CASSPPPAIGEQYF. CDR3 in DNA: TGTGCCAGCAGCCCACCTCCGGCTATCGGCGAGCAGTACTTC.

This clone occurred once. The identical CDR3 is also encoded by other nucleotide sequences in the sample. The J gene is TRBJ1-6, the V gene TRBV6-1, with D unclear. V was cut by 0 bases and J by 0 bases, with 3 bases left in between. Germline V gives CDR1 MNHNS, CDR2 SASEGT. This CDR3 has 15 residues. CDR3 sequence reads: CASSEARSYNSPLHF. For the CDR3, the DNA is TGTGCCAGCAGTGAAGCCCGCTCCTATAATTCACCCCTCCACTTT.